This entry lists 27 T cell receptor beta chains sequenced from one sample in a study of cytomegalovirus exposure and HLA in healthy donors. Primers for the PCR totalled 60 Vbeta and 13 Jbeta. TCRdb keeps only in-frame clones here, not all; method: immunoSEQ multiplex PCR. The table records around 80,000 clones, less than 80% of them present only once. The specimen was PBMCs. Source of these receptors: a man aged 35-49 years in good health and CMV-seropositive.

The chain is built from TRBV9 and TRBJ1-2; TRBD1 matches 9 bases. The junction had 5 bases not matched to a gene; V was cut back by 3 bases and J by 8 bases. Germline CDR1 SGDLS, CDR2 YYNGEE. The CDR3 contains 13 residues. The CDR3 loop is CASSGGQGYGYTF. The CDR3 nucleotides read TGTGCCAGCAGCGGAGGACAGGGGTACGGCTACACCTTC. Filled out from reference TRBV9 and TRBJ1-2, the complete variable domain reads DSGVTQTPKHLITATGQRVTLRCSPRSGDLSVYWYQQSLDQGLQFLIQYYNGEERAKGNILERFSAQQFPDLHSELNLSSLELGDSALYFCASSGGQGYGYTFGSGTRLTVV.

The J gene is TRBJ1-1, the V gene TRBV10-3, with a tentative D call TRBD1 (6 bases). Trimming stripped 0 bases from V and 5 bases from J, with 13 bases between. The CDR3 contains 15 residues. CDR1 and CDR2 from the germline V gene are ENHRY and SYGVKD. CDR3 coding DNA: TGTGCCATCAGTGAGTCCCTGCAGGGGCGGACTGAAGCTTTCTTT. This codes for CAISESLQGRTEAFF.

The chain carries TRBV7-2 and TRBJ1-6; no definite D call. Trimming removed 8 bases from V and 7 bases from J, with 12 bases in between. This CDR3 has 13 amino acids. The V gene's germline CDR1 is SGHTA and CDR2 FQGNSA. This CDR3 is CASATRRNSPLHF. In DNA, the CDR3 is TGTGCCAGCGCTACCAGGAGGAATTCACCCCTCCACTTT.

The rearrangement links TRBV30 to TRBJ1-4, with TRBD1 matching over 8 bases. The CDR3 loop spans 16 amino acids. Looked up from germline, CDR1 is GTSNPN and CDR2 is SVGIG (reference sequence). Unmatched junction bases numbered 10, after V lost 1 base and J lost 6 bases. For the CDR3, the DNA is TGTGCCTGGAGTGGGACAGGGCGGCTTCTTTATGAAAAACTGTTTTTT. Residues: CAWSGTGRLLYEKLFF.

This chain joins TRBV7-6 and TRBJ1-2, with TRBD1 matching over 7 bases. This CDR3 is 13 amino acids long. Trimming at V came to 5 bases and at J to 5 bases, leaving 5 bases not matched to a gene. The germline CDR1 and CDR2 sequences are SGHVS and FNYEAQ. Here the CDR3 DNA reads TGTGCCAGCAGCATTGGGACAGATTATGGCTACACCTTC. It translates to CASSIGTDYGYTF.

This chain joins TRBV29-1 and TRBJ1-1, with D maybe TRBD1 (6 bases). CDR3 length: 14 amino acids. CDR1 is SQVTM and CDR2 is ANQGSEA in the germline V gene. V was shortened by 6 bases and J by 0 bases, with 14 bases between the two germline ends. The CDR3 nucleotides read TGCAGCGTGGAACTGGACAGTTTGAACACTGAAGCTTTCTTT. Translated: CSVELDSLNTEAFF.

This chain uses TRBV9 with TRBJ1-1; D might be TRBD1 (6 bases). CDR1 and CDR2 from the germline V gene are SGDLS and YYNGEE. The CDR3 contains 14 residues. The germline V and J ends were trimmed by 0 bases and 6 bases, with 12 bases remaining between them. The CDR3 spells CASSVGGRGAEAFF. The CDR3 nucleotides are TGTGCCAGCAGCGTAGGTGGCAGGGGCGCTGAAGCTTTCTTT. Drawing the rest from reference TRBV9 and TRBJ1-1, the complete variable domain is DSGVTQTPKHLITATGQRVTLRCSPRSGDLSVYWYQQSLDQGLQFLIQYYNGEERAKGNILERFSAQQFPDLHSELNLSSLELGDSALYFCASSVGGRGAEAFFGQGTRLTVV.

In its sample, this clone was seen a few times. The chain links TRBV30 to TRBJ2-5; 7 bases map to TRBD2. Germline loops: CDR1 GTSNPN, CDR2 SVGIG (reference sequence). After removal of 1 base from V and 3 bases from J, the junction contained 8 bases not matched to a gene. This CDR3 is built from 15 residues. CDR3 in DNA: TGTGCCTGGAGTGGGCAGCGGGGAGGCGAAGAGACCCAGTACTTC. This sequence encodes CAWSGQRGGEETQYF.

For the CDR3, the DNA is TGTGCCAGCAGCCCCCCCCCTAGCGGGGGTCACAATGAGCAGTTCTTC. It codes for CASSPPPSGGHNEQFF. The chain is built from TRBV5-7 and TRBJ2-1; 10 bases match TRBD2. TRBV5-7 is an ORF, with its function uncertain. The V gene end was trimmed by 4 bases and the J gene end by 5 bases; junction bases not matched to a gene: 9. The CDR3 runs to 16 residues.

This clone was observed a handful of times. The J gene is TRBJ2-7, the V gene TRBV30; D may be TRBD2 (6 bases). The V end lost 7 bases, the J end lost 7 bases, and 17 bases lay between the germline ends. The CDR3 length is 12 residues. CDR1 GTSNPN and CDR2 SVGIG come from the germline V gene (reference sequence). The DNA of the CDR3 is TGTGCCTTCCTAGTCGGGGGTACAGAGCAGTACTTC. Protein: CAFLVGGTEQYF.

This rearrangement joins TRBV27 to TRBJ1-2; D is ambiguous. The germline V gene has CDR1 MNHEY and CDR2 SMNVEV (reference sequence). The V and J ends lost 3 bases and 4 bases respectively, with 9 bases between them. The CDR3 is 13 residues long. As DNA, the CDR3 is TGTGCCAGCAGTTTTAGAGGAGCCTATGGCTACACCTTC. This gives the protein CASSFRGAYGYTF.

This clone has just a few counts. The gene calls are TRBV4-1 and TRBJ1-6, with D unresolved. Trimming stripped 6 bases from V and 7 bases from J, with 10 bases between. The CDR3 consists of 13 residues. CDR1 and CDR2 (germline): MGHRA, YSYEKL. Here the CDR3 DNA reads TGCGCCAGCAGAAAGGAGCTGAATTCACCCCTCCACTTT. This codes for CASRKELNSPLHF.

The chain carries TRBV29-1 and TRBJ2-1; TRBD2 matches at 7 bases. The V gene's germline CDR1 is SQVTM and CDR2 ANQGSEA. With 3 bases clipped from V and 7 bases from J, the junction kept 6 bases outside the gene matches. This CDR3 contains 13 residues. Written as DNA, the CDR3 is TGCAGCGTTGATGGGGGAGGGCGGAATGAGCAGTTCTTC. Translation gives CSVDGGGRNEQFF.

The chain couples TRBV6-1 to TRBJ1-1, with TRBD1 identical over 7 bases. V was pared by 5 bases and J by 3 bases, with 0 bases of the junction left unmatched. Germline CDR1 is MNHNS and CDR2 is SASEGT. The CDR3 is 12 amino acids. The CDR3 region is CASSRGHTEAFF. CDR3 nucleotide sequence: TGTGCCAGCAGTAGGGGGCACACTGAAGCTTTCTTT.

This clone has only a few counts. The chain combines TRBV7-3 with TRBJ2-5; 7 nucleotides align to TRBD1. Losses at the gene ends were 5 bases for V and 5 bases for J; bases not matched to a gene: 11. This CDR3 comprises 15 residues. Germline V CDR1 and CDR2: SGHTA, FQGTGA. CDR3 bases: TGTGCCAGCAGCCTACGACAGGGTCTGGGGGAGACCCAGTACTTC. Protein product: CASSLRQGLGETQYF. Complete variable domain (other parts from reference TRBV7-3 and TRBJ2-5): GAGVSQTPSNKVTEKGKYVELRCDPISGHTALYWYRQSLGQGPEFLIYFQGTGAADDSGLPNDRFFAVRPEGSVSTLKIQRTERGDSAVYLCASSLRQGLGETQYFGPGTRLLVL.

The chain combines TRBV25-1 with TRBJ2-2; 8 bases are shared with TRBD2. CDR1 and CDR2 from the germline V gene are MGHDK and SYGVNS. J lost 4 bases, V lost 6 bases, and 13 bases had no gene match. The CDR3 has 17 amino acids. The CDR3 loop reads CASSEAERGTLTGELFF. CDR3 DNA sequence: TGTGCCAGCAGCGAAGCGGAGCGGGGGACCCTCACCGGGGAGCTGTTTTTT.

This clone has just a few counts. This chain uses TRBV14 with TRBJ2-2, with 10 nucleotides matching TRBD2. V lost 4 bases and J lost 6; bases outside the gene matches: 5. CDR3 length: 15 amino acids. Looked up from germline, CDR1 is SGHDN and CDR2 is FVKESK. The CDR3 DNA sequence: TGTGCCAGCAGCCTCGGGCTAGCGGGAGCCGGGGAGCTGTTTTTT. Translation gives CASSLGLAGAGELFF.

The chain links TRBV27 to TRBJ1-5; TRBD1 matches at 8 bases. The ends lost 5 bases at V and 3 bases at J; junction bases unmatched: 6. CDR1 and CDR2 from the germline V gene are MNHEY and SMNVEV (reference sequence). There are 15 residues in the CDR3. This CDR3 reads CASSPRQGYNQPQHF. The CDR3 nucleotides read TGTGCCAGCAGTCCCAGACAGGGGTACAATCAGCCCCAGCATTTT.

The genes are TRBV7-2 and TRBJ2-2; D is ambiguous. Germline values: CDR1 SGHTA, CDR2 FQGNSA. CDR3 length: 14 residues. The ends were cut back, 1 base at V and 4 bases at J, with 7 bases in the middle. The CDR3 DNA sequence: TGTGCCAGCAGCTTAGGGTACACCACCGGGGAGCTGTTTTTT. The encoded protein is CASSLGYTTGELFF.

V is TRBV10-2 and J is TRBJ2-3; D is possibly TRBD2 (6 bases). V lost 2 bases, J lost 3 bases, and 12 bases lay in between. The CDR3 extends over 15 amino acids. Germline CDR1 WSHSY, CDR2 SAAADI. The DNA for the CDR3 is TGCGCCAGCAGTGAGGCGGCGGGGTGGACAGATACGCAGTATTTT. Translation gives CASSEAAGWTDTQYF.

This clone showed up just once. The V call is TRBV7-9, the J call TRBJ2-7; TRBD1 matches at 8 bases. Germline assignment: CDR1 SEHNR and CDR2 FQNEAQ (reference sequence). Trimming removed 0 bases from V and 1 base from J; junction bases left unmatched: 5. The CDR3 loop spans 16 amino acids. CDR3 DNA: TGTGCCAGCAGCTTAGCGGGGACAGGCCTTTCCTACGAGCAGTACTTC. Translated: CASSLAGTGLSYEQYF.

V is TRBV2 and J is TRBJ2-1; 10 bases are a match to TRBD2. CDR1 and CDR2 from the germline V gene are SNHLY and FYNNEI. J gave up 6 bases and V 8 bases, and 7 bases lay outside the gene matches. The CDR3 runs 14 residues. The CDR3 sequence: CASFKREGRNEQFF. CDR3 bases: TGTGCCAGCTTCAAGCGGGAGGGCCGCAATGAGCAGTTCTTC. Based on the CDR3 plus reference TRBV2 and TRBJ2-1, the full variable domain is EPEVTQTPSHQVTQMGQEVILRCVPISNHLYFYWYRQILGQKVEFLVSFYNNEISEKSEIFDDQFSVERPDGSNFTLKIRSTKLEDSAMYFCASFKREGRNEQFFGPGTRLTVL.

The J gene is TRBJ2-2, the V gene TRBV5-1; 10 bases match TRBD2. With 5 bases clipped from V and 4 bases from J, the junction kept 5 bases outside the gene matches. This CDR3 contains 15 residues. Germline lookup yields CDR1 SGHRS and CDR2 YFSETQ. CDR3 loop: CASSLAGGGTGELFF. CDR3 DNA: TGCGCCAGCAGTTTAGCGGGAGGTGGCACCGGGGAGCTGTTTTTT.

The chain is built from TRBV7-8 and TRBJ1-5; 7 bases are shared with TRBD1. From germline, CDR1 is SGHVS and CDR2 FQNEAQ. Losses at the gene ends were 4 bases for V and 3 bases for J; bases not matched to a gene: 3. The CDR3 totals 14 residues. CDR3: CASSSGTVNQPQHF. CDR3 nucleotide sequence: TGTGCCAGCAGCTCCGGGACAGTCAATCAGCCCCAGCATTTT. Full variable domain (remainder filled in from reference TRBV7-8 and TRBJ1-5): GAGVSQSPRYKVAKRGQDVALRCDPISGHVSLFWYQQALGQGPEFLTYFQNEAQLDKSGLPSDRFFAERPEGSVSTLKIQRTQQEDSAVYLCASSSGTVNQPQHFGDGTRLSIL.

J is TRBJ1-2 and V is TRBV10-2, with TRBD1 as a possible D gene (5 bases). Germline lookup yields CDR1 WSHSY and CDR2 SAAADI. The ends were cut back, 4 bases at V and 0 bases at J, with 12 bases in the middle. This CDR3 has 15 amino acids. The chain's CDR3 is CASSADSGTNYGYTF. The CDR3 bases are TGCGCCAGCAGTGCCGACAGCGGGACTAACTATGGCTACACCTTC.

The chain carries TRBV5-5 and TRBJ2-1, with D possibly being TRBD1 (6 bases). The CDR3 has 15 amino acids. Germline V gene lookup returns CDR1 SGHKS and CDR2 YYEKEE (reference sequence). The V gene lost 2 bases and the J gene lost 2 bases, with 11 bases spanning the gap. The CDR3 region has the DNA TGTGCCAGCAGCTTAAGTCAGGGGACCTACAATGAGCAGTTCTTC. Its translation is CASSLSQGTYNEQFF. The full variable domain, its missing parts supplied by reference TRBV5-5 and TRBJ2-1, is DAGVTQSPTHLIKTRGQQVTLRCSPISGHKSVSWYQQVLGQGPQFIFQYYEKEERGRGNFPDRFSARQFPNYSSELNVNALLLGDSALYLCASSLSQGTYNEQFFGPGTRLTVL.

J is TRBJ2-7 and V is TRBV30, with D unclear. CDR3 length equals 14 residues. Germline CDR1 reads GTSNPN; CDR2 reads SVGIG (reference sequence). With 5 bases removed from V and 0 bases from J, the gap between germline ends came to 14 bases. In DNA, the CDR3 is TGTGCCTGGGCCTCAGGCGCTAACTCCTACGAGCAGTACTTC. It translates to CAWASGANSYEQYF.